A single sample gave rise to the 21 T cell receptor beta chains below, sequenced in a study of graft-versus-host responses after intestinal transplantation. The table came from immunoSEQ multiplex PCR; TCRdb's copy has only in-frame clones and leaves some out. The table lists fewer than 110,000 clones, under 95% of them singletons. These TCRs' antigens remain unknown. Sequencing was performed on unstimulated CD8+ T cells sorted from spleen or lymph node cells, taken before intestinal transplant. These receptors were collected from a human donor who received an intestinal transplant.

V and J are TRBV6-6 and TRBJ1-1; possible D gene TRBD1, 6 bases. V gave up 5 bases and J gave up 9 bases, with 16 bases separating them. This CDR3 is 13 amino acids long. CDR1 and CDR2 from the germline V gene are MNHNY and SVGAGI (reference sequence). The CDR3 coding sequence is TGTGCCAGCAGTGCCTTGGGGGGCGACCAAGCTTTCTTT. Encoded protein: CASSALGGDQAFF.

The chain couples TRBV29-1 to TRBJ1-2, with 7 bases identical to TRBD1. The CDR3 covers 11 residues. From germline, CDR1 is SQVTM and CDR2 ANQGSEA. V shed 5 bases and J 8 bases; nucleotides not matched to a gene: 5. The CDR3: CSVSSRGGYTF. CDR3 coding DNA: TGCAGCGTTTCGTCCAGGGGGGGCTACACCTTC.

The chain uses TRBV7-9 and TRBJ2-1; 7 bases line up with TRBD2. J lost 5 bases, V lost 0 bases, and 1 base had no gene match. The CDR3 is made up of 14 amino acids. Germline lookup yields CDR1 SEHNR and CDR2 FQNEAQ (reference sequence). The CDR3 reads CASSLAGGDNEQFF. The CDR3 DNA sequence: TGTGCCAGCAGCTTAGCGGGGGGGGACAATGAGCAGTTCTTC.

The chain recombines TRBV6-1 with TRBJ1-6, with 7 bases identical to TRBD1. The CDR3 extends over 15 amino acids. Germline V CDR1 and CDR2: MNHNS, SASEGT. Trimming cost V 6 bases and J 8 bases; bases outside gene matches: 10. Here the CDR3 DNA reads TGTGCCAGCAGCCAGGGGGATTGGGGCGATTCACCCCTCCACTTT. Translating gives CASSQGDWGDSPLHF.

The DNA for the CDR3 is TGTGCCAGCAGTTACTCGGCGGGGTATATCTACAATGAGCAGTTCTTC. Protein: CASSYSAGYIYNEQFF. This chain links TRBV6-5 with TRBJ2-1, with TRBD2 as a possible D gene (6 bases). CDR1 is MNHEY and CDR2 is SVGAGI in the germline V gene. This CDR3 comprises 16 residues. Deletions cut 0 bases from V and 3 bases from J, with 12 bases between.

The V and J genes are TRBV7-8 and TRBJ1-2; 7 nucleotides agree with TRBD1. Per germline, CDR1 SGHVS and CDR2 FQNEAQ. The CDR3 is 15 amino acids. V was pared by 5 bases and J by 1 base, with 7 bases of the junction left unmatched. The CDR3 bases are TGTGCCAGCAGCCTTGAGGGGGCCGGTAACTATGGCTACACCTTC. Translated: CASSLEGAGNYGYTF.

J is TRBJ2-1 and V is TRBV4-1; 12 bases are a match to TRBD2. Per the germline V gene, CDR1 is MGHRA and CDR2 is YSYEKL. The CDR3 spans 18 residues. With V trimmed by 0 bases and J by 6 bases, 9 bases remained unmatched. The CDR3, as DNA: TGCGCCAGCAGCCAAGATTCCCTCGGACTAGCGGGGAGCAATGAGCAGTTCTTC. Protein: CASSQDSLGLAGSNEQFF.

The chain joins TRBV13 to TRBJ2-1, with 12 bases matching TRBD2. Germline assignment: CDR1 PRHDT and CDR2 FYEKMQ (reference sequence). This CDR3 region has 15 residues. V was pared by 0 bases and J by 15 bases, with 9 bases of the junction left unmatched. The CDR3 here is CASSLGSSGGAGVFF. The CDR3 coding sequence is TGTGCCAGCAGCTTAGGATCTAGCGGGGGGGCTGGGGTGTTCTTC.

As DNA, the CDR3 is TGCGCCAGCAGCCCCTCGTTTGGCTGGAGGGCCGAGCAGTACTTC. Amino acids: CASSPSFGWRAEQYF. This chain connects TRBV4-1 to TRBJ2-7, with a possible D match to TRBD2 (6 bases). V gave up 4 bases and J gave up 6 bases, with 19 bases separating them. The CDR3 has 15 amino acids. Germline CDR1 and CDR2: MGHRA and YSYEKL.

V usage is TRBV7-9 and J usage is TRBJ1-1, with D tentatively TRBD1 (6 bases). Germline V gene sequence: CDR1 SEHNR, CDR2 FQNEAQ (reference sequence). The CDR3 has 15 amino acids. The V end was cut by 3 bases, the J end by 2 bases, with 13 bases between. This CDR3 is CASSFVSGGNTEAFF. CDR3 sequence (DNA): TGTGCCAGCAGCTTTGTGAGTGGGGGCAACACTGAAGCTTTCTTT.

The chain links TRBV29-1 to TRBJ2-1; D is ambiguous. V was cut by 2 bases and J by 9 bases, with 17 bases left in between. CDR1 and CDR2 (germline): SQVTM, ANQGSEA. The CDR3 loop spans 14 amino acids. The CDR3 region has the DNA TGCAGCGTTGAAAGGAAGGGATCTGGCTTTGAGCAGTTCTTC. Protein: CSVERKGSGFEQFF.

This clone was seen only once. The chain employs TRBV6-6 and TRBJ1-1; D gene uncertain. The CDR3 covers 12 residues. Between the trimmed V and J ends, which lost 3 bases and 0 bases, there was a span of 2 bases. CDR1 is MNHNY and CDR2 is SVGAGI in the germline V gene (reference sequence). CDR3: CASSYLNTEAFF. In DNA, the CDR3 is TGTGCCAGCAGTTATTTGAACACTGAAGCTTTCTTT.

The rearrangement uses TRBV9 and TRBJ1-5; a weak D match, TRBD1 (5 bases). V was trimmed by 3 bases and J by 7 bases, leaving 11 bases between them. Germline V gene sequence: CDR1 SGDLS, CDR2 YYNGEE. The CDR3 is 13 amino acids. CDR3 amino acids: CASSAQGAQPQHF. CDR3 coding DNA: TGTGCCAGCAGCGCGCAGGGAGCCCAGCCCCAGCATTTT.

The genes are TRBV30 and TRBJ1-5; D perhaps matches TRBD1 (5 bases). Germline values: CDR1 GTSNPN, CDR2 SVGIG (reference sequence). V lost 1 base and J 7 bases, leaving 14 bases between the germline ends. The CDR3 has 14 residues. The CDR3 nucleotides read TGTGCCTGGAGTGAGGAGTGGGGGAACCAGCCCCAGCATTTT. It is translated as CAWSEEWGNQPQHF.

The rearrangement links TRBV5-6 to TRBJ1-1; weak D call: TRBD1 (5 bases). This CDR3 contains 14 residues. Germline V gene data show CDR1 as SGHDT and CDR2 as YYEEEE. Trimming pared 4 bases from V and 3 bases from J, leaving 13 bases between. CDR3 bases: TGTGCCAGCAGCCTGGGGCCCTATGACACTGAAGCTTTCTTT. This codes for CASSLGPYDTEAFF. The full variable domain, in which reference TRBV5-6 and TRBJ1-1 provide the parts outside the CDR3, is DAGVTQSPTHLIKTRGQQVTLRCSPKSGHDTVSWYQQALGQGPQFIFQYYEEEERQRGNFPDRFSGHQFPNYSSELNVNALLLGDSALYLCASSLGPYDTEAFFGQGTRLTVV.

This clone was seen just once. The V gene is TRBV7-6, the J gene TRBJ1-2, with D unresolved. The germline V and J ends were trimmed by 5 bases and 3 bases, with 13 bases remaining between them. The CDR3 runs to 14 residues. Germline lookup yields CDR1 SGHVS and CDR2 FNYEAQ. CDR3 sequence reads: CASSQTDKYYGYTF. CDR3 DNA sequence: TGTGCCAGCAGCCAAACCGACAAATACTATGGCTACACCTTC.

The chain recombines TRBV7-9 with TRBJ2-2; the D gene is possibly TRBD2 (7 bases). Germline-derived CDR1 and CDR2 are SEHNR and FQNEAQ (reference sequence). Trimming took 5 bases from V and 6 from J, leaving 22 bases between them. CDR3 length: 17 amino acids. CDR3 protein: CASSTPGASGRAGELFF. CDR3 bases: TGTGCCAGCAGCACTCCGGGGGCTAGCGGTCGGGCCGGGGAGCTGTTTTTT.

V is TRBV5-4 and J is TRBJ2-7; TRBD2 agrees at 9 bases. Germline CDR1 and CDR2: SGHNT and YYREEE (reference sequence). V was clipped by 4 bases and J by 4 bases; unmatched bases: 6. The CDR3 runs to 14 residues. This chain's CDR3 is CASSMSGGPYEQYF. The CDR3 nucleotides are TGTGCCAGCAGCATGAGCGGGGGGCCGTACGAGCAGTACTTC.

J is TRBJ1-1 and V is TRBV6-5; no clear D. With 5 bases removed from V and 5 bases from J, the gap between germline ends came to 6 bases. Germline lookup yields CDR1 MNHEY and CDR2 SVGAGI. This CDR3 is 11 amino acids long. The CDR3 protein is CASSKGTEAFF. In DNA form, the CDR3 reads TGTGCCAGCAGTAAGGGAACTGAAGCTTTCTTT.

V usage is TRBV6-5 and J usage is TRBJ1-1; D is unclear. Germline V gene sequence: CDR1 MNHEY, CDR2 SVGAGI. The CDR3 contains 14 residues. V was cut by 3 bases and J by 1 base, with 9 bases left in between. For the CDR3, the DNA is TGTGCCAGCAGTTATCCTTGGGCGAACACTGAAGCTTTCTTT. Amino acid sequence: CASSYPWANTEAFF.

The gene calls are TRBV2 and TRBJ1-5, with 8 positions matching TRBD1. J lost 7 bases, V lost 3 bases, and 8 bases had no gene match. The V gene's germline CDR1 is SNHLY and CDR2 FYNNEI. The CDR3 has 15 residues. DNA of the CDR3: TGTGCCAGCAGTGATTTGGACAGGGAAGGGCAGCCCCAGCATTTT. This translates into CASSDLDREGQPQHF.